Below, 13 T cell receptor beta chains from the same sample are listed, as sequenced in a study of T cell clonality in common variable immunodeficiency. Sequencing used immunoSEQ multiplex PCR; TCRdb keeps in-frame clones, though not all of them. In total the sample includes about 42,000 clones, none of them seen once. The sequenced sample consisted of peripheral blood mononuclear cells. These receptors all come from a person aged 18-69 years in good health.

This clone was seen ten or more times. The read halts 3 residues ahead of the CDR3 end, with the missing end drawn from the germline J gene. This chain connects TRBV14 to TRBJ1-3; 8 bases agree with TRBD1. The V segment lost 4 bases and the J segment 1 base; nucleotides outside the gene matches: 6. The CDR3 is 16 amino acids. The germline CDR1 and CDR2 sequences are SGHDN and FVKESK. The CDR3 is CASSPRGRLSGNTIYF. The DNA read from the CDR3 is TGTGCCAGCAGCCCCAGGGGGCGTCTATCTGGAAACACC.

This clone was recorded at least ten times. With the read ending 3 residues before the CDR3 end, the germline J gene is used to fill in that end. The chain joins TRBV30 to TRBJ2-3; 8 bases match TRBD1. Trimming took 0 bases from V and 5 from J; bases not matched to a gene: 16. Germline V CDR1 and CDR2: GTSNPN, SVGIG (reference sequence). This CDR3 comprises 18 residues. CDR3 loop: CAWSVMDGPGGEGDTQYF. CDR3 bases read: TGTGCCTGGAGTGTAATGGACGGGCCAGGGGGCGAAGGAGATACG.

This clone was found many times. The read ends 3 residues before the CDR3 terminus; that terminus is restored from the germline J gene. The chain carries TRBV15 and TRBJ2-3; 8 bases match TRBD2. CDR3 length equals 17 residues. The V and J ends lost 1 base and 1 base, in that order; junction bases with no gene match: 7. The germline CDR1 and CDR2 sequences are LNHNV and YYDKDF (reference sequence). Here the CDR3 reads CATSRGGVSGGTDTQYF. The part of the CDR3 DNA that was read is TGTGCCACCAGCAGAGGAGGTGTTAGCGGGGGCACAGATACG.

The table lists this clone with many counts. The read ends 3 residues before the CDR3 terminus; that terminus is restored from the germline J gene. The rearrangement uses TRBV10-3 and TRBJ2-7; possibly TRBD2 for D (6 bases). V lost 5 bases and J 6 bases, leaving 20 bases between the germline ends. The CDR3 totals 15 residues. Germline CDR1 reads ENHRY; CDR2 reads SYGVKD. CDR3 sequence: CAISPKGQLGGEQYF. The part of the CDR3 DNA that was read is TGTGCCATCAGTCCCAAGGGGCAACTGGGGGGCGAG.

Details on this clone: The read comes to an end 3 residues before the CDR3 does, leaving the germline J gene to fill in the end. V usage is TRBV5-1 and J usage is TRBJ1-1; 7 bases line up with TRBD1. The V segment lost 5 bases and the J segment 4 bases; nucleotides outside the gene matches: 8. The CDR3 has 14 residues. In germline, CDR1 is SGHRS, CDR2 YFSETQ. CDR3 in amino acids: CASSTTGASTEAFF. The CDR3 bases that were read are TGCGCCAGCAGTACTACAGGGGCGAGCACTGAA.

There are many counts of this clone. With the read ending 3 residues before the CDR3 end, the germline J gene is used to fill in that end. This sequence joins TRBV18 and TRBJ1-6; no clear D gene. The CDR3 runs 15 residues. Germline CDR1 is KGHSH and CDR2 is LQKENI. V was pared by 4 bases and J by 10 bases, with 17 bases between. The chain's CDR3 is CASSLDRGKVSPLHF. The sequenced part of the CDR3 DNA is TGTGCCAGCTCACTGGACCGGGGTAAGGTCTCACCC.

This clone was found many times. The read halts 3 residues ahead of the CDR3 end, with the missing end drawn from the germline J gene. The chain uses TRBV19 and TRBJ1-1, with TRBD1 matching 8 bases. The CDR3 totals 17 residues. CDR1 is LNHDA and CDR2 is SQIVND in the germline V gene (reference sequence). V was pared by 9 bases and J by 4 bases, with 19 bases of the junction left unmatched. The CDR3 bases that were read are TGTGCCAGCAGGCCCCAGGGGGCGAGACCGGTGGGCACTGAA. This translates into CASRPQGARPVGTE. The complete CDR3 sequence is CASRPQGARPVGTEAFF.

This clone was detected many times. CDR3 sequence: CAWRPPGGRGTQYF. The sequenced part of the CDR3 DNA is TGTGCCTGGAGACCACCGGGGGGAAGGGGTACG. J is TRBJ2-3 and V is TRBV30; the match to TRBD2 covers 7 bases. The CDR3 end falls 3 residues outside the read, so it is completed with the germline J gene. CDR1 is GTSNPN and CDR2 is SVGIG in the germline V gene (reference sequence). The CDR3 length is 14 residues. V lost 3 bases and J lost 8; bases outside the gene matches: 11.

The table lists this clone with many counts. Read coverage stops 3 residues before the CDR3 terminus; the germline J gene supplies the remainder. The rearrangement uses TRBV11-1 and TRBJ2-3; 13 nucleotides align to TRBD2. V shed 5 bases, J shed 4 bases, and the junction held 3 bases outside the gene matches. The CDR3 extends over 15 amino acids. The V gene's germline CDR1 is SGHAT and CDR2 FQDESV (reference sequence). The CDR3 sequence is CASSLLAGGPDTQYF. CDR3 DNA (partial): TGTGCCAGCAGCCTACTAGCGGGGGGGCCAGATACG.

This clone was seen at least ten times. Sequencing ends 3 residues short of the CDR3 end; the germline J gene provides the rest. The chain combines TRBV2 with TRBJ2-7; D is possibly TRBD2 (6 bases). V lost 6 bases to trimming and J lost 2 bases, with 14 bases between them. This CDR3 has 14 amino acids. The germline gives CDR1 SNHLY, CDR2 FYNNEI. The CDR3 bases that were read are TGTGCCAGCAGCCTCCGGGACTCCACCTACGAG. The encoded protein is CASSLRDSTYE. The whole CDR3 protein is CASSLRDSTYEQYF.

This clone appeared many times. The read stops 3 residues short of the end of the CDR3; the missing end is completed from the germline J gene. The V call is TRBV20-1, the J call TRBJ2-5; a weak D match, TRBD1 (6 bases). The germline V gene encodes CDR1 DFQATT and CDR2 SNEGSKA (reference sequence). V lost 1 base, J lost 5 bases, and 14 bases lay in between. CDR3 length: 14 residues. The CDR3 sequence: CSARGRTGIETQYF. The covered CDR3 bases are TGCAGTGCTAGAGGTAGAACAGGGATTGAGACC.

This clone was seen at least ten times. The read ends 3 residues early relative to the CDR3; the germline J gene fills the gap. V and J are TRBV5-5 and TRBJ1-1, with a weak D call TRBD1 (5 bases). V shed 7 bases and J shed 1 base, with 17 bases lying between them. This CDR3 comprises 15 residues. Germline V gene sequence: CDR1 SGHKS, CDR2 YYEKEE (reference sequence). CDR3 amino acids: CASAPGVGGNTEAFF. The CDR3 DNA, read in part, is TGTGCCAGCGCCCCGGGTGTCGGGGGGAACACTGAA.

At least ten counts were recorded for this clone. The CDR3 bases that were read are TGCGCCAGCAGCGGGGACAGTGAAAAA. This codes for CASSGDSEK. The complete CDR3 sequence is CASSGDSEKLFF. This chain uses TRBV5-1 with TRBJ1-4, with 7 positions matching TRBD1. The CDR3 end lies 3 residues beyond the end of the read and is filled in from the germline J gene. With V trimmed by 4 bases and J by 7 bases, 1 base remained unmatched. The CDR3 covers 12 residues. Germline-derived CDR1 and CDR2 are SGHRS and YFSETQ.